These 8 T cell receptor beta chains originate from one sample sequenced in a study of OX40 agonist ivuxolimab in advanced cancers. The method was immunoSEQ multiplex PCR; TCRdb's version includes in-frame clones alone and lacks a portion of them. The repertoire holds 65,000 to 100,000 clones, with about 86% as singletons. The starting material was CD4+ or CD8+ T cells sorted from blood, obtained in a trial of the OX40 agonist ivuxolimab. Receptors originate from an adult with an advanced solid tumor such as melanoma, head and neck, liver or kidney cancer.

Concerning this clone: The sample carries other DNA sequences with the same CDR3. The J gene is TRBJ2-3, the V gene TRBV7-9, with D hard to call. CDR1 is SEHNR and CDR2 is FQNEAQ in the germline V gene (reference sequence). With 5 bases removed from V and 3 bases from J, the gap between germline ends came to 6 bases. The CDR3 covers 12 residues. CDR3 nucleotides: TGTGCCAGCAGCCCCGGGACAGATACGCAGTATTTT. Protein product: CASSPGTDTQYF.

A few counts support this clone. The V and J genes are TRBV6-1 and TRBJ1-2, with 7 nucleotides matching TRBD1. This CDR3 comprises 13 residues. V dropped 8 bases and J dropped 7; count of bases not matched to a gene: 10. In germline, CDR1 is MNHNS, CDR2 SASEGT. The CDR3 loop reads CASGRQGLAGYTF. CDR3 coding DNA: TGTGCCAGCGGCAGACAGGGATTGGCTGGCTACACCTTC.

This clone was seen once. An end of the junction differs from the germline gene, which may be a read error. V is TRBV23-1 and J is TRBJ1-6; D gene ambiguous. TRBV23-1 is given ORF status, its function remaining uncertain. The CDR3 extends over 13 amino acids. The CDR3 DNA is TGCGCCAGCAATCAACAGTATAATTCACCCCTCCACTTT. Encoded protein: CASNQQYNSPLHF.

The chain carries TRBV2 and TRBJ1-3; D may be TRBD1 (5 bases). V was shortened by 3 bases and J by 11 bases, with 8 bases between the two germline ends. Germline CDR1 and CDR2: SNHLY and FYNNEI. The CDR3 extends over 11 amino acids. This CDR3 reads CASSEQGPIYF. For the CDR3, the DNA is TGTGCCAGCAGTGAGCAGGGCCCCATATATTTT.

The chain employs TRBV2 and TRBJ1-3, with 8 bases that match TRBD1. This CDR3 contains 16 residues. Trimming at V came to 4 bases and at J to 3 bases, leaving 8 bases not matched to a gene. Germline V gene sequence: CDR1 SNHLY, CDR2 FYNNEI. The CDR3 coding sequence is TGTGCCAGCAGTGTCCTTCAGGGGGCTGGTGGAAACACCATATATTTT. Its protein is CASSVLQGAGGNTIYF.

The V gene is TRBV5-6, the J gene TRBJ2-4; D may be TRBD1 or TRBD2 (5 bases each). Trimming removed 4 bases from V and 5 bases from J, with 13 bases in between. Germline CDR1 SGHDT, CDR2 YYEEEE. The CDR3 is 14 residues long. The CDR3 DNA follows: TGTGCCAGCAGCCGCCGGGACGGACAAAACATTCAGTACTTC. Protein sequence: CASSRRDGQNIQYF.

The rearrangement joins TRBV11-2 to TRBJ2-7; D not certain. The CDR3 contains 13 residues. The germline V gene has CDR1 SGHAT and CDR2 FQNNGV. The V end lost 5 bases, the J end lost 2 bases, and 10 bases lay between the germline ends. CDR3 residues: CASSDSETYEQYF. In DNA form, the CDR3 reads TGTGCCAGCAGCGACTCTGAAACCTACGAGCAGTACTTC.

CDR3 sequence (DNA): TGTGCCAGCCTGATGGGCATGCAAGAGACCCAGTACTTC. Its translation is CASLMGMQETQYF. The chain uses TRBV25-1 and TRBJ2-5; D remains ambiguous. The germline V gene has CDR1 MGHDK and CDR2 SYGVNS. The CDR3 loop spans 13 amino acids. Between the trimmed V and J ends, which lost 8 bases and 2 bases, there was a span of 12 bases.